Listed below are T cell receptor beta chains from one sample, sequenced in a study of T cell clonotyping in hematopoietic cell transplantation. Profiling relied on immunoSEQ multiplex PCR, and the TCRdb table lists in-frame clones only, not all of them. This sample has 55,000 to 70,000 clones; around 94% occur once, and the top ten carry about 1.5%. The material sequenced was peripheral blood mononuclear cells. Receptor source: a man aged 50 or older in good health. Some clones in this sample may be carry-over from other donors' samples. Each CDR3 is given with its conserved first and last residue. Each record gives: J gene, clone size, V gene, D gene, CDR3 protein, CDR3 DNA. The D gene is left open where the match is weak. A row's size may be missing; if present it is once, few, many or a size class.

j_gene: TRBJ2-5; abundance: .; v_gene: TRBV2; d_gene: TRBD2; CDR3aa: CASSEFYGGQETQYF; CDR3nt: TGTGCCAGCAGTGAATTTTACGGGGGGCAAGAGACCCAGTACTTC
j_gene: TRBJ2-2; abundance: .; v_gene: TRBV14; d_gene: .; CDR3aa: CASSPLVPNTGELFF; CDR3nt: TGTGCCAGCAGCCCACTAGTCCCGAACACCGGGGAGCTGTTTTTT
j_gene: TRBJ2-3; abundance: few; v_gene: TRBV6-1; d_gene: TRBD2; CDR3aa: CASSEALAGRSTDTQYF; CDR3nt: TGTGCCAGCAGTGAAGCGTTAGCGGGGAGATCCACAGATACGCAGTATTTT
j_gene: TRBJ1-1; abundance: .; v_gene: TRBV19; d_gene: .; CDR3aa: CASSIGLGENTEAFF; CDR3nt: TGTGCCAGTAGTATAGGTTTGGGGGAGAACACTGAAGCTTTCTTT
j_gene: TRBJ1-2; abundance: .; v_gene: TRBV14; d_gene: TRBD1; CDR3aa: CASSPDGTGYGYTF; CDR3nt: TGTGCCAGCAGCCCTGACGGGACAGGCTATGGCTACACCTTC
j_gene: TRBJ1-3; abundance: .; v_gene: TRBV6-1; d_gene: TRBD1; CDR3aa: CASREDRAHPGNTIYF; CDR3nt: TGTGCCAGCAGGGAAGACAGGGCTCACCCTGGAAACACCATATATTTT
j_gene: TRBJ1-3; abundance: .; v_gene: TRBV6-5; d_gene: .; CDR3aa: CASSDEGAGNTIYF; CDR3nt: TGTGCCAGCAGCGACGAGGGAGCTGGAAACACCATATATTTT
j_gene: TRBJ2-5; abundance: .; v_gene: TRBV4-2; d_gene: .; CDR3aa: CASSQEAGRVETQYF; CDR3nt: TGTGCCAGCAGCCAAGAGGCGGGCAGGGTAGAGACCCAGTACTTC
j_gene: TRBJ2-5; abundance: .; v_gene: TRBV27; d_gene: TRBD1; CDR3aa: CASSISPDRGWETQYF; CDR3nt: TGTGCCAGCAGTATCTCCCCGGACAGGGGGTGGGAGACCCAGTACTTC
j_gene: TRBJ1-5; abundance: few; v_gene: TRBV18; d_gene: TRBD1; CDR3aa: CASSAYRGINLGAQHF; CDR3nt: TGTGCCAGCTCAGCTTACAGGGGCATCAACCTTGGGGCCCAGCATTTT
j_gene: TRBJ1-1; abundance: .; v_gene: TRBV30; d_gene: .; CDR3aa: CAWSKPGHMNTEAFF; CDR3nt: TGTGCCTGGAGTAAACCGGGACATATGAACACTGAAGCTTTCTTT
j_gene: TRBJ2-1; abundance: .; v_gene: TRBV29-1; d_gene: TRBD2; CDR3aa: CSVESGRAAEQFF; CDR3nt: TGCAGCGTTGAAAGTGGGAGGGCGGCTGAGCAGTTCTTC
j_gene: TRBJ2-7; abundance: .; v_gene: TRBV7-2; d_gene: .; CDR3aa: CASSPSNYEQYF; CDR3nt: TGTGCCAGCAGCCCAAGCAACTACGAGCAGTACTTC
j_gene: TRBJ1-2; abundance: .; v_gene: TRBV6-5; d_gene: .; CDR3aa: CASSYGQTDYGYTF; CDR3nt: TGTGCCAGCAGTTACGGGCAGACAGACTATGGCTACACCTTC
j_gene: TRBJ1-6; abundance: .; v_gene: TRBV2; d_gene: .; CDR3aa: CASGFGQGNSPLHF; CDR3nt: TGTGCCAGCGGGTTTGGGCAGGGAAATTCACCCCTCCACTTT
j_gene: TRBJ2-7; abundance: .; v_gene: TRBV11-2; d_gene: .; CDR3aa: CASSLGSAGRHF; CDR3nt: TGTGCCAGCAGCTTAGGATCGGCGGGAAGGCACTTC
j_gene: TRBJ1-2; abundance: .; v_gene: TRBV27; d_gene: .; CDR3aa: CASSLKGYGYTF; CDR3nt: TGTGCCAGCAGTTTAAAGGGCTATGGCTACACCTTC
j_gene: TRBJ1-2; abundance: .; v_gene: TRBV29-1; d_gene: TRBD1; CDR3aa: CSAGGGTGGLDGYTF; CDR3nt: TGCAGCGCCGGAGGGGGGACAGGGGGACTCGATGGCTACACCTTC
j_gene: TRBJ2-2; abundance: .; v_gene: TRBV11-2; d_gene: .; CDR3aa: CASSLGLGVNTGELFF; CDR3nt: TGTGCCAGCAGCTTAGGACTCGGGGTGAACACCGGGGAGCTGTTTTTT
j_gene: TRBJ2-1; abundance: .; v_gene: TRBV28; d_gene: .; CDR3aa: CATRESYNEQFF; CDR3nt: TGTGCCACCCGGGAGTCCTACAATGAGCAGTTCTTC
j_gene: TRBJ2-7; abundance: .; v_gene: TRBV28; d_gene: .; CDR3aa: CASSSPFGGGISYEQYF; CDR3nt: TGTGCCAGCAGTTCCCCCTTTGGGGGTGGGATCTCCTACGAGCAGTACTTC
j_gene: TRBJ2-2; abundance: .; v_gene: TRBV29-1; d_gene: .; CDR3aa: CSVLRERGGTGELFF; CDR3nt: TGCAGCGTTCTGAGAGAACGAGGGGGCACCGGGGAGCTGTTTTTT
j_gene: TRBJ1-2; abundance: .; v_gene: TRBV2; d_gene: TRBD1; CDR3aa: CASKGTAPGGYTF; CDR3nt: TGTGCCAGCAAAGGGACAGCTCCGGGAGGCTACACCTTC
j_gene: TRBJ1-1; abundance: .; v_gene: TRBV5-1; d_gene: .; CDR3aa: CASTDQMNTEAFF; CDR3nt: TGCGCCAGCACGGATCAAATGAACACTGAAGCTTTCTTT
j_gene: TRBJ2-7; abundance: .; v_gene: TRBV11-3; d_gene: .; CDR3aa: CASSPRGGNEQYF; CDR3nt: TGTGCCAGCAGCCCAAGGGGGGGAAACGAGCAGTACTTC
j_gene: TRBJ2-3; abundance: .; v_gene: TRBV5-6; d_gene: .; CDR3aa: CASSPTFVPDTQYF; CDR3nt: TGTGCCAGCAGTCCTACTTTTGTCCCAGATACGCAGTATTTT
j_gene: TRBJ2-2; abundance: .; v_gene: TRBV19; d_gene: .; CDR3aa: CASSIVHNTGELFF; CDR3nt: TGTGCCAGTAGTATAGTTCACAACACCGGGGAGCTGTTTTTT
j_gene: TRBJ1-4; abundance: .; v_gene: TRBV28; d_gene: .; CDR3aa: CASSFFRAEKLFF; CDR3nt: TGTGCCAGCAGTTTTTTCAGGGCTGAAAAACTGTTTTTT